Given below is one TCR beta chain in context. This specimen comes from a study of control samples from healthy donors and cancer patients. The data were produced by immunoSEQ multiplex PCR, yet TCRdb's version contains in-frame clones alone and is incomplete. The data show under 150,000 clones, over 90% seen once. Per the germline V gene, CDR1 is LNHDA and CDR2 is SQIVND (reference sequence). Trimming removed 5 bases from V and 0 bases from J, with 10 bases in between. The CDR3 runs to 15 residues. Input material: blood. This clonotype was obtained from a man under 40 in good health. V gene TRBV19 combines with J gene TRBJ1-4; weak D call: TRBD1 (5 bases). CDR3 sequence: CASSVGQATNEKLFF. The DNA of the CDR3 is TGTGCCAGTAGTGTCGGACAAGCAACTAATGAAAAACTGTTTTTT.